This T cell receptor beta chain derives from a study of T cells in Graves' hyperthyroidism and ophthalmopathy (dated by TCRdb to between 2018 and 2021). A note on the overall study: To identify TCR V-J signatures that set the groups apart, the researchers used a discovery cohort of 90 to 100 patients, made up of 40 to 45 with Graves' ophthalmopathy and some 55 with stable Graves' hyperthyroidism. An independent validation cohort of under 20 hyperthyroidism patients and about 16 patients who later progressed to ophthalmopathy tested prospective prediction of ophthalmopathy. The roughly 91 discovery patients were randomly split 7:3 into training and test sets. In over five Graves' hyperthyroidism patients, the study also compared T-cell repertoires from thyroid tissue with T-cell repertoires from blood. After sampling, hyperthyroidism patients received methimazole starting at 30 mg daily, and ophthalmopathy patients received high-dose intravenous methylprednisolone. The paper describes TCR Vbeta CDR3 sequencing of 120 to 150 peripheral blood samples, made up of roughly 40 ophthalmopathy patients, around 78 hyperthyroidism patients and 17 progressor patients. The research as a whole found: In validation, the model predicted progression to ophthalmopathy with 55% to 71% sensitivity and about 73% specificity, a median of about 6 months before onset. Sample size was not statistically predetermined, and investigators were not blinded to group allocation. A model built on a 13 V-J signature distinguished ophthalmopathy from stable hyperthyroidism, reaching around 88% sensitivity and around 82% specificity in cross-validation and 80%/75% in testing. Blood samples also contained most of the expanded thyroid clonotypes (frequency above 0.001), which suggests that blood repertoires may reflect thyroid immune responses.

TCR beta CDR3 regions were amplified from RNA transcripts. The TCR CDR3 was subjected to a first round of RT-PCR using the HTBI primer set and the Qiagen OneStep RT-PCR kit. The libraries were constructed in a second round of multiplex PCR and then size-selected and purified. Paired-end sequencing of the libraries was performed with 100 bp reads on an Illumina HiSeq2000. The original methods were these. Raw data were processed with SOAPnuke, discarding reads with adapters, uncalled bases, mean Phred below 15, or no exact constant-primer or identifier match. High-quality paired reads were merged using COPE v1.2.5, and each unique nucleotide sequence was defined as a clonotype. Clonotypes were aligned to IMGT TRBV, TRBD and TRBJ reference segments using MiTCR v1.1. Analysis was restricted to V-J combinations with a frequency above 0.0001, which covered 98% to 99.2% of repertoires. The TCS score was defined as F50 (clonal expansion) divided by E x V (chaos), with BLOSUM62-based TCRdist calculated between CDR3 peptides within each V-J. Welch's t-statistics and random forest reduced around 510 V-J features to some 14, which were used in a naive Bayes classifier (R e1071). The similarity between thyroid and blood repertoires was quantified using the Morisita-Horn index. TCRdb applied fastp at Q25 and MiXCR to the public reads, then kept only in-frame beta chains. CDR3 protein duplicates are merged, each entry listing the most common genes and DNA. These V and J calls originate from TCRdb's pipeline instead of the authors' own analysis. The sample table shows around 660,000 distinct CDR3 sequences, and just under 45% are seen once. Together, the top ten hold about 7.7% of the sample.

Patients with uncontrolled infections, other autoimmune diseases, pregnancy or lactation were excluded. Diagnoses were based on clinical symptoms, serum thyroxine and TRAb, thyroid ultrasound and orbital computed tomography. Total RNA was extracted with Trizol reagent, and quality was checked on an Agilent 2100 Bioanalyzer. In its sample, this clonotype was seen a few times. This receptor's antigen is unknown. Sequence at one end of the junction differs from germline and may be a read error. The germline V gene sets CDR1 to ENHRY and CDR2 to SYGVKD. Reading from cysteine to phenylalanine, the CDR3 counts 14 amino acids. The entry retains the CDR3 DNA only, 42 bases that are in frame from base 1.

This sequence originates from an adult man with Graves' disease, either hyperthyroidism or ophthalmopathy (not recorded which). The chain is encoded by TRBV10-3 joined to TRBJ2-7; the D gene could be either TRBD1 or TRBD2, each agreeing at 6 bases. The sample taken for sequencing was peripheral blood or thyroid tissue (not recorded which). The DNA reads TGTGCCAGCAGTGATGGGGGGCGCACCTACGAGCAGTACTTC. The encoded protein is CASSDGGRTYEQYF.